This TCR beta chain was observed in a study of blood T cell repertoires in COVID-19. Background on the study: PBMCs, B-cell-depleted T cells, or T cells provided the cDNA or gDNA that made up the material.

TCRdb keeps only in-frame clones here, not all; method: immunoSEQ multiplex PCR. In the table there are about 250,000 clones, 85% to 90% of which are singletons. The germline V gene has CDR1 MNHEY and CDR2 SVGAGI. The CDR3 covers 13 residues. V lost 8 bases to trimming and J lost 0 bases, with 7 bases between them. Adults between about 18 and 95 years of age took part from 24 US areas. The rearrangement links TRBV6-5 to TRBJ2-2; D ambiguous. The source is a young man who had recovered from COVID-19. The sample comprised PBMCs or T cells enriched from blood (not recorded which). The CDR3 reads CASVGANTGELFF. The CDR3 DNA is TGTGCCAGCGTGGGCGCGAACACCGGGGAGCTGTTTTTT.